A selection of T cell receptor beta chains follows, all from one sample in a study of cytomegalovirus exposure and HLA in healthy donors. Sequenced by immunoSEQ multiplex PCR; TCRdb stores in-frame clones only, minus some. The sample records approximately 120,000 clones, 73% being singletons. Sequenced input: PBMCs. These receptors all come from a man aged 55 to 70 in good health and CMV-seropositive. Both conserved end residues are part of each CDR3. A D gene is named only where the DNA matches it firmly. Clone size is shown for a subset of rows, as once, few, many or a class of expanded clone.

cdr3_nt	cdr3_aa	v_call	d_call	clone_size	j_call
TGCGCCAGCAGCTTGGAGGCTACTCAGGGTGAAAAACTGTTTTTT	CASSLEATQGEKLFF	TRBV5-1	NA	NA	TRBJ1-4
TGTGCCAGCAGTCCGGGGGCCAACGTCCTGACTTTC	CASSPGANVLTF	TRBV28	NA	NA	TRBJ2-6
TGCGCCAGCAGCCGAGATCCGGAGGGCGGCTACACCTTC	CASSRDPEGGYTF	TRBV4-1	NA	NA	TRBJ1-2
TGTGCCAGCAGTTCCCCTACAAGGGTCGGGGATGAGCAGTTCTTC	CASSSPTRVGDEQFF	TRBV28	NA	once	TRBJ2-1
TGTGCCAGCAGTGGGACTAGCGGGGGCCAAGAGACCCAGTACTTC	CASSGTSGGQETQYF	TRBV5-6	TRBD2	NA	TRBJ2-5
TGCAGCGTTGAAATTGGGGGCAGTACTGAAGCTTTCTTT	CSVEIGGSTEAFF	TRBV29-1	NA	NA	TRBJ1-1
TGTGCCAGCAGCCGACAGGGCTTGATCGGAAACACCATATATTTT	CASSRQGLIGNTIYF	TRBV11-2	TRBD1	NA	TRBJ1-3
TGTGCCAGCAGCCCTCGTTTATACAATGAGCAGTTCTTC	CASSPRLYNEQFF	TRBV9	NA	NA	TRBJ2-1
TGTGCCACGGCAGGGGGCCGGGAGACCCAGTACTTC	CATAGGRETQYF	TRBV6-1	TRBD1	NA	TRBJ2-5
TGCGCCAGCAGCTTGGGAGGGGGCGGCGGCGAGACCCAGTACTTC	CASSLGGGGGETQYF	TRBV5-1	TRBD1	NA	TRBJ2-5
TGTGCCAGCAGCGTAAAACAGGGCTGGACAGATACGCAGTATTTT	CASSVKQGWTDTQYF	TRBV9	NA	NA	TRBJ2-3
TGTGCCAGCAGCCAAGCATACCGGACAGGGGCCAACTATGGCTACACCTTC	CASSQAYRTGANYGYTF	TRBV14	TRBD1	NA	TRBJ1-2
TGTGCCAGCAGCTTCGTAGCGGACTCCTACAATGAGCAGTTCTTC	CASSFVADSYNEQFF	TRBV7-3	NA	NA	TRBJ2-1
TGTGCTAGCAGCCTCGACAGGGGGGGAGAGACCCAGTACTTC	CASSLDRGGETQYF	TRBV7-7	TRBD1	NA	TRBJ2-5
TGTGCCACCTCTACCGGGGGAAACACCATATATTTT	CATSTGGNTIYF	TRBV6-5	NA	few	TRBJ1-3
TGTGCCAGCAGTCCCCCCCGACAGAGCTCCGAGCAGTACTTC	CASSPPRQSSEQYF	TRBV28	NA	NA	TRBJ2-7
TGTGCCAGCAGTGAAGGTGGACTGCAGCGGGGCTTC	CASSEGGLQRGF	TRBV2	TRBD2	NA	TRBJ2-7
TGTGCCAGCAGCTTAGACGGAGATAGCAATCAGCCCCAGCATTTT	CASSLDGDSNQPQHF	TRBV11-2	NA	few	TRBJ1-5
TGCGCCAGCAGCTCCCAAGCTGTAGGAGGCACTGAAGCTTTCTTT	CASSSQAVGGTEAFF	TRBV5-1	NA	NA	TRBJ1-1
TGCGCCAGCAGCTTGGTGGGGACAGGGGATGAAGCTTTCTTT	CASSLVGTGDEAFF	TRBV5-1	TRBD1	NA	TRBJ1-1
TGTGCCAGTAGGGGAGGTCCCTCAAGCTCCTACGAGCAGTACTTC	CASRGGPSSSYEQYF	TRBV19	NA	NA	TRBJ2-7
TGTGCCAGCAGCTTGTGGGCCGGGAACACTGAAGCTTTCTTT	CASSLWAGNTEAFF	TRBV5-8	NA	NA	TRBJ1-1
TGTGCCAGCAGCTTGGGGGGAGATGGCTACACCTTC	CASSLGGDGYTF	TRBV5-4	NA	NA	TRBJ1-2
TGTGCCAGCAGTACTCTATCGGGACAGAAAGTTACTGAAGCTTTCTTT	CASSTLSGQKVTEAFF	TRBV5-5	TRBD1	NA	TRBJ1-1
TGCGCCAGCAGTGAAAGCGGGGGGGTCAATGAGCAGTTCTTC	CASSESGGVNEQFF	TRBV10-1	TRBD2	NA	TRBJ2-1
TGTGCCGCCGGGGGACAGGGGGCTTTTGGGGCCAACGTCCTGACTTTC	CAAGGQGAFGANVLTF	TRBV7-9	TRBD1	NA	TRBJ2-6
TGTGCCAGCAGCCAAGATCTGGCTGCAGGGGGATTGGACTATGGCTACACCTTC	CASSQDLAAGGLDYGYTF	TRBV4-2	TRBD1	NA	TRBJ1-2
TGTGCCAGCGGCCTCACAGGGTCAGCTTTCTTT	CASGLTGSAFF	TRBV2	NA	few	TRBJ1-1
TGTGCCAGTAACGGCCTTAGGGGAAGTGAAGCTTTCTTT	CASNGLRGSEAFF	TRBV19	NA	NA	TRBJ1-1
TGTGCCAGCAGTTTTGTGGGCCTCGGACATCTTTATGGCTACACCTTC	CASSFVGLGHLYGYTF	TRBV28	NA	NA	TRBJ1-2
TGCGCCAGCAGCTTGACCGCAACCAGGGAAAAACTGTTTTTT	CASSLTATREKLFF	TRBV5-1	NA	NA	TRBJ1-4
TGTGCCAGCAGTTTGGCAGGGATGAACACTGAAGCTTTCTTT	CASSLAGMNTEAFF	TRBV27	NA	NA	TRBJ1-1
TGTGCCAGCAGCTCGGGGGGGTACCTACGCAGAAACACCATATATTTT	CASSSGGYLRRNTIYF	TRBV5-6	NA	NA	TRBJ1-3
TGCGCCAGCAGCGCAGGTAACAGGGGTAGCTCCTACAATGAGCAGTTCTTC	CASSAGNRGSSYNEQFF	TRBV5-1	TRBD1	NA	TRBJ2-1
TGTGCCAGCAGTACACAGGGCGGCCCCTACAATGAGCAGTTCTTC	CASSTQGGPYNEQFF	TRBV6-5	NA	NA	TRBJ2-1
TGCAGTGTCCCCGATCGGGGGGGCTACACCTTC	CSVPDRGGYTF	TRBV20-1	NA	NA	TRBJ1-2
TGTGCCAGCAGTTACGTGGGACGGGAGTATGGCTACACCTTC	CASSYVGREYGYTF	TRBV6-5	NA	NA	TRBJ1-2
TGTGCCAGCAGTTTAATGGGGAGTACCGGGGAGCTGTTTTTT	CASSLMGSTGELFF	TRBV28	NA	NA	TRBJ2-2
TGTGCCAGTTGTCAGGGGGCTGCGGACACTGAAGCTTTCTTT	CASCQGAADTEAFF	TRBV19	TRBD1	NA	TRBJ1-1
TGCGCCAGCAGCCCAAGACTAGCGGGGGGCCGAGATACGCAGTATTTT	CASSPRLAGGRDTQYF	TRBV5-1	TRBD2	NA	TRBJ2-3
TGTGCCAGCAGATTTTTGACAGGTGGCTATGGCTACACCTTC	CASRFLTGGYGYTF	TRBV6-6	NA	once	TRBJ1-2
TGTGCCAGCAGCTTACAGGGCGATTCCTACGAGCAGTACTTC	CASSLQGDSYEQYF	TRBV7-9	NA	NA	TRBJ2-7
TGTGCCAGCAGCCCCCGGGTTTTTAGCAATCAGCCCCAGCATTTT	CASSPRVFSNQPQHF	TRBV6-1	NA	NA	TRBJ1-5
TGCGCCAGCAGCCAAGGGGGGACAGGGAGAAATTCACCCCTCCACTTT	CASSQGGTGRNSPLHF	TRBV4-1	TRBD1	NA	TRBJ1-6
TGCGCCACCACGAGACTAGCGGGGGACTCTGGGGCCAACGTCCTGACTTTC	CATTRLAGDSGANVLTF	TRBV5-1	TRBD2	NA	TRBJ2-6
TGTGCCAGCAGCCCCGATTCCGCCCGAACAAATGAAGCTTTCTTT	CASSPDSARTNEAFF	TRBV5-4	NA	NA	TRBJ1-1
TGTGCCAGCAGTGGTAGGAGGGGCAATTCACCCCTCCACTTT	CASSGRRGNSPLHF	TRBV2	NA	NA	TRBJ1-6
TGTGCCAGCAGTGAGGGGGGGCACTATGGGACCCAGTACTTC	CASSEGGHYGTQYF	TRBV6-1	NA	NA	TRBJ2-5
TGTGCCTGGAGTGCGGGCGGGGCCTACTACACCTACGAGCAGTACTTC	CAWSAGGAYYTYEQYF	TRBV30	NA	NA	TRBJ2-7
TGTGCCAGCAGCTTGACAGGGCTCCCTGAAGCTTTCTTT	CASSLTGLPEAFF	TRBV5-4	NA	NA	TRBJ1-1
TGTGCCAGTACGAGATCCAGGGGGGATTCACCCCTCCACTTT	CASTRSRGDSPLHF	TRBV6-1	TRBD1	NA	TRBJ1-6
TGTGCCAGCAGTGATACCCCGGGGAGGATCAATCAGCCCCAGCATTTT	CASSDTPGRINQPQHF	TRBV6-1	NA	NA	TRBJ1-5
TGTGCCAGCAGTCGGGACATTTGGAACACCGGGGAGCTGTTTTTT	CASSRDIWNTGELFF	TRBV28	NA	NA	TRBJ2-2
TGTGCCAGCAGTTACTTGGGGAGTTTGGAAAACAATGAGCAGTTCTTC	CASSYLGSLENNEQFF	TRBV6-5	NA	NA	TRBJ2-1
TGTGCCAGCAGCGTAGTACAGGGCCAAAATTCACCCCTCCACTTT	CASSVVQGQNSPLHF	TRBV9	NA	NA	TRBJ1-6